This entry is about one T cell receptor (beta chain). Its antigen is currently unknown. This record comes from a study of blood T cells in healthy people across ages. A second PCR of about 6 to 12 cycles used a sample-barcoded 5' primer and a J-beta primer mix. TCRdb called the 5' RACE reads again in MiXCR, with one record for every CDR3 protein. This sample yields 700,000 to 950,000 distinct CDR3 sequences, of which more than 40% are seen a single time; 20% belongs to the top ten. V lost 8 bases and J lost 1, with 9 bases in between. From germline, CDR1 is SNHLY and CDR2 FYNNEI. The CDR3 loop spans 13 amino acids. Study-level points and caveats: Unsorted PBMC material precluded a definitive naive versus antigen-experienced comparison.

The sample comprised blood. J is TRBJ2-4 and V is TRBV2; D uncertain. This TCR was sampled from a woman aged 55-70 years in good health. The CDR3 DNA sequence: TGTGCCAGCGCCCTTCTCGCCAAAAACATTCAGTACTTC. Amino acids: CASALLAKNIQYF. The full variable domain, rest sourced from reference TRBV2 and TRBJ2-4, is EPEVTQTPSHQVTQMGQEVILRCVPISNHLYFYWYRQILGQKVEFLVSFYNNEISEKSEIFDDQFSVERPDGSNFTLKIRSTKLEDSAMYFCASALLAKNIQYFGAGTRLSVL.